A selection of T cell receptor beta chains follows, all from one sample in a study of T cell responses to AZD1222 COVID-19 vaccine. The repertoire was sequenced with immunoSEQ multiplex PCR; TCRdb's copy has only in-frame clones and lacks some. The sample lists around 58,000 clones, about 80% occurring once. Sequences were derived from peripheral blood, sampled on day 0 of AZD1222 vaccination. These receptors originate from an adult in good health. Both conserved end residues are part of each CDR3. Each record gives: V gene, CDR3 length, D gene, J gene, clone size, CDR3 DNA, CDR3 protein. The D gene is left open where the match is weak. Rows may omit the clone size; those that give it use once, few, many or a size class.

v_gene: TRBV6-5; len: 16; d_gene: TRBD1; j_gene: TRBJ1-6; abundance: -; CDR3nt: TGTGCCAGCAGTTCCACCGACAGGGAAGGTAATTCACCCCTCCACTTT; CDR3aa: CASSSTDREGNSPLHF
v_gene: TRBV20-1; len: 11; d_gene: -; j_gene: TRBJ1-3; abundance: -; CDR3nt: TGCAGTGCTACCTTTGGGGACACCATATATTTT; CDR3aa: CSATFGDTIYF
v_gene: TRBV6-2/TRBV6-3; len: 18; d_gene: TRBD1; j_gene: TRBJ2-2; abundance: few; CDR3nt: TGTGCCAGCAGTTACCTGACAGGGTCTGGATTTAACACCGGGGAGCTGTTTTTT; CDR3aa: CASSYLTGSGFNTGELFF
v_gene: TRBV6-4; len: 15; d_gene: TRBD2; j_gene: TRBJ2-3; abundance: few; CDR3nt: TGTGCCAGCAGTGAAAGCGGGGGGTCCACAGATACGCAGTATTTT; CDR3aa: CASSESGGSTDTQYF
v_gene: TRBV27; len: 13; d_gene: TRBD1; j_gene: TRBJ1-6; abundance: -; CDR3nt: TGTGCCAGCAGTAACAGGGGAGGGTCACCCCTCCACTTT; CDR3aa: CASSNRGGSPLHF
v_gene: TRBV19; len: 14; d_gene: -; j_gene: TRBJ1-1; abundance: -; CDR3nt: TGTGCCAGTAGTGCCAGGACACTCAACACTGAAGCTTTCTTT; CDR3aa: CASSARTLNTEAFF
v_gene: TRBV7-9; len: 14; d_gene: -; j_gene: TRBJ2-2; abundance: -; CDR3nt: TGTGCCAGCAGCTTAGCGGCGGCCGGGGGGGAGCTGTTTTTT; CDR3aa: CASSLAAAGGELFF
v_gene: TRBV14; len: 15; d_gene: -; j_gene: TRBJ2-3; abundance: -; CDR3nt: TGTGCCAGCAGCCAAGGAGGACTAGGGGGAGATACGCAGTATTTT; CDR3aa: CASSQGGLGGDTQYF
v_gene: TRBV11-2; len: 17; d_gene: TRBD2; j_gene: TRBJ2-2; abundance: -; CDR3nt: TGTGCCAGCAGCTTAGGTCCGGGGGGGCCTCGTACTGGGGAGCTGTTTTTT; CDR3aa: CASSLGPGGPRTGELFF
v_gene: TRBV20-1; len: 15; d_gene: TRBD2; j_gene: TRBJ2-7; abundance: -; CDR3nt: TGCAGTGCTAGTGGTGTAGCGGGGGTCTCCTACGAGCAGTACTTC; CDR3aa: CSASGVAGVSYEQYF
v_gene: TRBV6-5; len: 13; d_gene: -; j_gene: TRBJ1-3; abundance: once; CDR3nt: TGTGCCAGCAGTATCAGGACAGGAAACACCATATATTTT; CDR3aa: CASSIRTGNTIYF
v_gene: TRBV15; len: 14; d_gene: -; j_gene: TRBJ1-2; abundance: once; CDR3nt: TGTGCCACCAGCAGAGATGTGGGATCCTATGGCTACACCTTC; CDR3aa: CATSRDVGSYGYTF
v_gene: TRBV20-1; len: 10; d_gene: TRBD1; j_gene: TRBJ1-2; abundance: -; CDR3nt: TGCAGTGCGTACAGGGGTGGCTACACCTTC; CDR3aa: CSAYRGGYTF
v_gene: TRBV6-2/TRBV6-3; len: 16; d_gene: -; j_gene: TRBJ1-4; abundance: -; CDR3nt: TGTGCCAGCAGTACCATCCTACACGCAACTAATGAAAAACTGTTTTTT; CDR3aa: CASSTILHATNEKLFF
v_gene: TRBV2; len: 10; d_gene: -; j_gene: TRBJ1-1; abundance: -; CDR3nt: TGTGCCAGCAGTGTTTTGGGCGCTTTCTTT; CDR3aa: CASSVLGAFF
v_gene: TRBV19; len: 16; d_gene: TRBD1; j_gene: TRBJ1-1; abundance: -; CDR3nt: TGTGCCAGTAGCCCTACAGGGGGCGGGCGGGGTACTGAAGCTTTCTTT; CDR3aa: CASSPTGGGRGTEAFF
v_gene: TRBV20-1; len: 16; d_gene: -; j_gene: TRBJ1-5; abundance: once; CDR3nt: TGCAGTGCTAGTGACCTTTTGAGGGGCAGCAATCAGCCCCAGCATTTT; CDR3aa: CSASDLLRGSNQPQHF
v_gene: TRBV7-2; len: 15; d_gene: TRBD1; j_gene: TRBJ2-7; abundance: once; CDR3nt: TGTGCCAGCAGCCCACAACAGGGGGCCATATACGAGCAGTACTTC; CDR3aa: CASSPQQGAIYEQYF
v_gene: TRBV9; len: 16; d_gene: -; j_gene: TRBJ1-3; abundance: few; CDR3nt: TGTGCCAGCAGCAAGATGGGGCAGAGCTCTGGAAACACCATATATTTT; CDR3aa: CASSKMGQSSGNTIYF
v_gene: TRBV6-5; len: 14; d_gene: TRBD1; j_gene: TRBJ2-4; abundance: -; CDR3nt: TGTGCCAGCAGTTTCGGACAGGGGGCGAACATTCAGTACTTC; CDR3aa: CASSFGQGANIQYF
v_gene: TRBV10-3; len: 13; d_gene: -; j_gene: TRBJ1-5; abundance: -; CDR3nt: TGTGCCACCCAGGACAGTAGCAATCAGCCCCAGCATTTT; CDR3aa: CATQDSSNQPQHF
v_gene: TRBV19; len: 15; d_gene: -; j_gene: TRBJ2-2; abundance: -; CDR3nt: TGTGCCAGTAGTATAAACAGGGATAGGACCGGGGAGCTGTTTTTT; CDR3aa: CASSINRDRTGELFF
v_gene: TRBV19; len: 16; d_gene: -; j_gene: TRBJ2-7; abundance: once; CDR3nt: TGTGCCAGTAGCCCCCGCGGGAATGATGGAGCCTACGAGCAGTACTTC; CDR3aa: CASSPRGNDGAYEQYF
v_gene: TRBV15; len: 17; d_gene: -; j_gene: TRBJ1-1; abundance: -; CDR3nt: TGTGCCACCAGCAGAGGTAGATTCGGGGGCCAGAACACTGAAGCTTTCTTT; CDR3aa: CATSRGRFGGQNTEAFF
v_gene: TRBV21-1; len: 14; d_gene: -; j_gene: TRBJ1-1; abundance: -; CDR3nt: TGTGCCAGCAGCAGAAGACAGGGGTCCACTGAAGCTTTCTTT; CDR3aa: CASSRRQGSTEAFF
v_gene: TRBV29-1; len: 14; d_gene: -; j_gene: TRBJ2-3; abundance: -; CDR3nt: TGCAGCGTTCTCCCGATGACAGCAACAGATACGCAGTATTTT; CDR3aa: CSVLPMTATDTQYF
v_gene: TRBV5-1; len: 13; d_gene: -; j_gene: TRBJ2-1; abundance: -; CDR3nt: TGCGCCAGCAGCTCGGCCCAGGGGAATGAGCAGTTCTTC; CDR3aa: CASSSAQGNEQFF
v_gene: TRBV5-1; len: 20; d_gene: TRBD2; j_gene: TRBJ2-2; abundance: -; CDR3nt: TGCGCCAGCAGCTTGGTGACTAGCGAGAGGGCCCTCCCGAACACCGGGGAGCTGTTTTTT; CDR3aa: CASSLVTSERALPNTGELFF
v_gene: TRBV6-5; len: 11; d_gene: -; j_gene: TRBJ2-7; abundance: -; CDR3nt: TGTGCCAGCGGGTTAGGGAGAGAGCAGTACTTC; CDR3aa: CASGLGREQYF
v_gene: TRBV15; len: 16; d_gene: TRBD2; j_gene: TRBJ2-2; abundance: -; CDR3nt: TGTGCCACCAGCAGAGATCCGGGACTAGAAGCCGGGGAGCTGTTTTTT; CDR3aa: CATSRDPGLEAGELFF
v_gene: TRBV12-3/TRBV12-4; len: 12; d_gene: -; j_gene: TRBJ1-1; abundance: once; CDR3nt: TGTGCCAGCAGTCTCGACAGCACTGAAGCTTTCTTT; CDR3aa: CASSLDSTEAFF
v_gene: TRBV28; len: 16; d_gene: -; j_gene: TRBJ1-5; abundance: -; CDR3nt: TGTGCCAGCAGTTTATTGGGCCGAGAGGGGACGGAGCCCCAGCATTTT; CDR3aa: CASSLLGREGTEPQHF
v_gene: TRBV7-9; len: 16; d_gene: TRBD2; j_gene: TRBJ2-7; abundance: few; CDR3nt: TGTGCCAGCAGCTCCCCTAGCGGGAGGGCCCCCAGCGAGCAGTACTTC; CDR3aa: CASSSPSGRAPSEQYF
v_gene: TRBV5-8; len: 15; d_gene: -; j_gene: TRBJ2-4; abundance: -; CDR3nt: TGTGCCAGCAGCTTGCGGAGACTAGCCAAAAACATTCAGTACTTC; CDR3aa: CASSLRRLAKNIQYF
v_gene: TRBV5-1; len: 15; d_gene: TRBD1; j_gene: TRBJ1-3; abundance: -; CDR3nt: TGCGCCAGCAGCTTCAGGGGGGACTCTGGAAACACCATATATTTT; CDR3aa: CASSFRGDSGNTIYF
v_gene: TRBV6-6; len: 10; d_gene: -; j_gene: TRBJ2-1; abundance: -; CDR3nt: TGTGCCAGTGGAGTCAATGAGCAGTTCTTC; CDR3aa: CASGVNEQFF
v_gene: TRBV7-2; len: 15; d_gene: TRBD1; j_gene: TRBJ2-3; abundance: once; CDR3nt: TGTGCCAGCAGCTTACAACCGGACAGGGGCGATACGCAGTATTTT; CDR3aa: CASSLQPDRGDTQYF
v_gene: TRBV21-1; len: 14; d_gene: -; j_gene: TRBJ2-7; abundance: -; CDR3nt: TGTGCCAGCAGCAAAAGGGACAGGGGCTACGAGCAGTACTTC; CDR3aa: CASSKRDRGYEQYF
v_gene: TRBV3-1/TRBV3-2; len: 15; d_gene: -; j_gene: TRBJ2-7; abundance: -; CDR3nt: TGTGCCAGCAGCTTCCGGACAGCTGCCCCCTACGAGCAGTACTTC; CDR3aa: CASSFRTAAPYEQYF
v_gene: TRBV18; len: 15; d_gene: -; j_gene: TRBJ2-7; abundance: -; CDR3nt: TGTGCCAGCTCACCCCTCGGGCGGTCCAACAACGAGCAGTACTTC; CDR3aa: CASSPLGRSNNEQYF
v_gene: TRBV10-2; len: 14; d_gene: -; j_gene: TRBJ2-5; abundance: -; CDR3nt: TGCGCCAGCAGTGACGGCCCAGCGGGAGAGACCCAGTACTTC; CDR3aa: CASSDGPAGETQYF
v_gene: TRBV5-5; len: 14; d_gene: -; j_gene: TRBJ2-7; abundance: -; CDR3nt: TGTGCCAGCAGCCCGGGACCGATGGCCTACGAGCAGTACTTC; CDR3aa: CASSPGPMAYEQYF
v_gene: TRBV7-9; len: 15; d_gene: TRBD1; j_gene: TRBJ1-2; abundance: -; CDR3nt: TGTGCCAGCACAACCCGACAGGGGCCGGATGATGGCTACACCTTC; CDR3aa: CASTTRQGPDDGYTF
v_gene: TRBV9; len: 13; d_gene: TRBD1; j_gene: TRBJ2-5; abundance: -; CDR3nt: TGTGCCAGCAGCGTAGAGGGGGCCCAGACCCAGTACTTC; CDR3aa: CASSVEGAQTQYF